The 23 T cell receptor beta chains below come from one sample, sequenced in a study of blood T cells in healthy people across ages. Primers used in a second PCR of about 6 to 11 cycles were a sample-barcoded 5' primer and a J-beta primer mix. TCRdb ran MiXCR on the 5' RACE reads and lists one entry per CDR3 protein. The data contain over 600,000 distinct CDR3 sequences, around 38% of them singletons. What was sequenced was blood. These receptors originate from a man at least 80 years old in good health.

V is TRBV14 and J is TRBJ1-4, with D perhaps matching TRBD1 (5 bases). There are 15 residues in the CDR3. Trimming took 5 bases from V and 3 from J, leaving 13 bases between them. Germline CDR1 and CDR2: SGHDN and FVKESK. CDR3 nucleotide sequence: TGTGCCAGCAGCAAAGTTAGGGGATCTAATGAAAAACTGTTTTTT. Its protein is CASSKVRGSNEKLFF.

CDR3 region: CASSYRRASSYEQYF. DNA for the CDR3: TGTGCCAGCAGTTACCGGCGGGCCAGCTCCTACGAGCAGTACTTC. The rearrangement links TRBV6-5 to TRBJ2-7; the D gene is possibly TRBD2 (5 bases). Germline V lookup: CDR1 MNHEY, CDR2 SVGAGI. The CDR3 extends over 15 amino acids. V was cut by 2 bases and J by 0 bases, with 11 bases left in between.

This clonotype occurred a few times. The gene calls are TRBV12-3 or TRBV12-4 and TRBJ2-6, with D possibly being TRBD1 (6 bases). The CDR3 contains 16 residues. The V end lost 6 bases, the J end lost 0 bases, and 12 bases lay between the germline ends. CDR3 residues: CASRNGQRSGANVLTF. The CDR3 DNA reads as TGTGCCAGCAGAAATGGACAGCGCTCTGGGGCCAACGTCCTGACTTTC.

The chain employs TRBV5-1 and TRBJ2-5, with unresolved D. This CDR3 is built from 13 residues. Trimming shortened V by 4 bases and J by 2 bases, and 9 bases separated the two germline ends. The V gene's germline CDR1 is SGHRS and CDR2 YFSETQ. The CDR3 region is CASSTVTQETQYF. CDR3 sequence (DNA): TGCGCCAGCAGCACGGTGACACAAGAGACCCAGTACTTC.

The chain is built from TRBV7-2 and TRBJ2-1; D might be TRBD1 (6 bases). Per the germline V gene, CDR1 is SGHTA and CDR2 is FQGNSA. This CDR3 is built from 18 residues. With 2 bases removed from V and 0 bases from J, the gap between germline ends came to 17 bases. The CDR3: CASSLRTTGRGSYNEQFF. The CDR3 DNA reads as TGTGCCAGCAGCTTACGAACTACAGGGAGAGGCTCCTACAATGAGCAGTTCTTC.

The table lists this clonotype with a few counts. The CDR3 DNA sequence: TGTGCCAGCAGCTTAGCACACAGGGATGAAGCTTTCTTT. Its translation is CASSLAHRDEAFF. The chain employs TRBV7-9 and TRBJ1-1; tentative D call: TRBD1 (6 bases). From germline, CDR1 is SEHNR and CDR2 FQNEAQ (reference sequence). This CDR3 region has 13 residues. The V end lost 0 bases, the J end lost 7 bases, and 9 bases lay between the germline ends.

This clonotype turned up a few times. As DNA, the CDR3 is TGTGCCAGCACCCTTAGGACAGGGATCCGCGAGCAGTACTTC. This translates into CASTLRTGIREQYF. V gene TRBV2 combines with J gene TRBJ2-7; 8 bases agree with TRBD1. Germline lookup yields CDR1 SNHLY and CDR2 FYNNEI. This CDR3 is 14 amino acids long. The V segment lost 7 bases and the J segment 6 bases; nucleotides outside the gene matches: 11.

This clonotype was found a few times. The chain recombines TRBV28 with TRBJ1-2; a possible D gene is TRBD1 (6 bases). Germline V CDR1 and CDR2: MDHEN, SYDVKM. CDR3 length: 12 amino acids. Trimming shortened V by 2 bases and J by 8 bases, and 9 bases separated the two germline ends. CDR3 residues: CASSLQGWGYTF. The CDR3 DNA reads TGTGCCAGCAGTTTACAGGGGTGGGGCTACACCTTC.

The table lists this clonotype with a few counts. The rearrangement links TRBV6-8 to TRBJ2-6, with 9 bases fitting TRBD1. V shed 7 bases and J 1 base; nucleotides not matched to a gene: 8. This CDR3 has 17 residues. Germline V gene sequence: CDR1 MNHGY, CDR2 SAAAGT. The CDR3 DNA reads TGTGCCAGCACCTCGGGACAGGGCTCATCTGGGGCCAACGTCCTGACTTTC. The encoded protein is CASTSGQGSSGANVLTF.

The chain employs TRBV6-5 and TRBJ2-1; TRBD1 aligns across 7 bases. The CDR3 is 15 amino acids. V dropped 9 bases and J dropped 2; count of bases not matched to a gene: 10. Germline CDR1 MNHEY, CDR2 SVGAGI. CDR3 DNA: TGTGCCAGTAGGGCACCGACAGGGACCTACAATGAGCAGTTCTTC. Amino acid sequence: CASRAPTGTYNEQFF.

The CDR3 protein is CAERLAGGGETQYF. CDR3 sequence (DNA): TGTGCCGAGAGACTAGCGGGAGGTGGAGAGACCCAGTACTTC. The chain employs TRBV7-2 and TRBJ2-5, with TRBD2 matching over 13 bases. V lost 11 bases and J lost 4; bases outside the gene matches: 7. Germline V gene lookup returns CDR1 SGHTA and CDR2 FQGNSA. The CDR3 runs 14 residues.

V is TRBV6-6 and J is TRBJ1-3; the D gene is possibly TRBD1 (5 bases). The CDR3 runs 14 residues. V was shortened by 7 bases and J by 2 bases, with 12 bases between the two germline ends. Germline lookup yields CDR1 MNHNY and CDR2 SVGAGI (reference sequence). CDR3 sequence (DNA): TGTGCCAGCATTACCGGGACGGCTGGAAACACCATATATTTT. It is translated as CASITGTAGNTIYF.

This chain uses TRBV28 with TRBJ2-7; D is unresolved. V was clipped by 10 bases and J by 3 bases, with 13 bases between them. Looked up from germline, CDR1 is MDHEN and CDR2 is SYDVKM. The CDR3 covers 12 residues. Written as DNA, the CDR3 is TGTGCCACCAATAGTTGGGGCTACGAGCAGTACTTC. As protein: CATNSWGYEQYF.

J is TRBJ2-7 and V is TRBV28, with no clear D. The CDR3 consists of 15 residues. With 2 bases removed from V and 4 bases from J, the gap between germline ends came to 15 bases. Germline loops: CDR1 MDHEN, CDR2 SYDVKM. In nucleotides, the CDR3 is TGTGCCAGCAGTTTAATCTTACAGACGCGATACGAGCAGTACTTC. Protein: CASSLILQTRYEQYF.

V usage is TRBV2 and J usage is TRBJ2-3; D unclear. The germline V gene encodes CDR1 SNHLY and CDR2 FYNNEI. With 4 bases removed from V and 1 base from J, the gap between germline ends came to 12 bases. The CDR3 extends over 15 amino acids. CDR3 residues: CASSGRRSGTDTQYF. As DNA, the CDR3 is TGTGCCAGCAGTGGACGACGAAGCGGCACAGATACGCAGTATTTT.

The J gene is TRBJ2-2, the V gene TRBV28, with TRBD2 matching over 7 bases. Germline loops: CDR1 MDHEN, CDR2 SYDVKM. V lost 9 bases to trimming and J lost 5 bases; unmatched junction nucleotides: 6. The length of the CDR3 is 13 residues. The CDR3 loop is CASSWGGTGELFF. The CDR3 DNA is TGTGCCAGTTCCTGGGGGGGAACCGGGGAGCTGTTTTTT.

This clonotype was counted between two and nine times. This chain joins TRBV28 and TRBJ2-5; D is perhaps TRBD2 (5 bases). The J call could be wrong; TRBJ2-7 is a better fit for the DNA end. This CDR3 spans 14 amino acids. Per the germline V gene, CDR1 is MDHEN and CDR2 is SYDVKM. The CDR3 nucleotides read TGTGCCAGCATAGACGGAGGAACCCACTACGAGCAGTACTTC. Its protein is CASIDGGTHYEQYF.

The V call is TRBV5-1, the J call TRBJ2-1, with 10 bases fitting TRBD2. The CDR3 contains 17 residues. Germline V CDR1 and CDR2: SGHRS, YFSETQ. Trimming cost V 4 bases and J 0 bases; bases outside gene matches: 7. CDR3 nucleotide sequence: TGCGCCAGCAGCCCGGGACTAGCGCGCAGCTCCTACAATGAGCAGTTCTTC. Protein sequence: CASSPGLARSSYNEQFF. Full variable domain (rest looked up from reference TRBV5-1 and TRBJ2-1): KAGVTQTPRYLIKTRGQQVTLSCSPISGHRSVSWYQQTPGQGLQFLFEYFSETQRNKGNFPGRFSGRQFSNSRSEMNVSTLELGDSALYLCASSPGLARSSYNEQFFGPGTRLTVL.

The chain employs TRBV7-2 and TRBJ1-2; D is unresolved. Trimming pared 4 bases from V and 2 bases from J, leaving 11 bases between. Per the germline V gene, CDR1 is SGHTA and CDR2 is FQGNSA. CDR3 size: 14 residues. The chain's CDR3 is CASSSPFRNYGYTF. Written as DNA, the CDR3 is TGTGCCAGCAGCTCCCCTTTCCGGAACTATGGCTACACCTTC. Together with reference TRBV7-2 and TRBJ1-2, the CDR3 gives the full variable domain: GAGVSQSPSNKVTEKGKDVELRCDPISGHTALYWYRQSLGQGLEFLIYFQGNSAPDKSGLPSDRFSAERTGGSVSTLTIQRTQQEDSAVYLCASSSPFRNYGYTFGSGTRLTVV.

The genes are TRBV12-5 and TRBJ1-1; no clear D gene. From germline, CDR1 is LGHNT and CDR2 FRNRAP. V was pared by 5 bases and J by 4 bases, with 11 bases between. This CDR3 contains 13 residues. CDR3 protein: CASGPPEVTEAFF. In DNA form, the CDR3 reads TGTGCTAGTGGTCCGCCTGAGGTCACTGAAGCTTTCTTT.

With regard to this clonotype: The junction and the germline gene differ at one end; a read error may be behind it. The rearrangement joins TRBV20-1 to TRBJ1-2; D uncertain. This CDR3 has 12 residues. The germline V gene has CDR1 DFQATT and CDR2 SNEGSKA (reference sequence). CDR3 DNA: TGCAGGGCTAGTACGGCCCGGGAGGGCTACACCTTC. Encoded protein: CRASTAREGYTF.

The CDR3 DNA reads as TGCGCCAGCAGCCAAGGTACACTCTACAATGAGCAGTACTTC. Translating gives CASSQGTLYNEQYF. The chain combines TRBV4-3 with TRBJ2-1, with D uncertain. The tail of the sequence fits TRBJ2-7 better, so the J call may be wrong. CDR3 length: 14 residues. CDR1 and CDR2 from the germline V gene are LGHNA and YSLEER.

There are a few counts of this clonotype. The rearrangement uses TRBV6-2 or TRBV6-3 and TRBJ2-7; 12 nucleotides agree with TRBD2. CDR1 is MNHEY, CDR2 SVGEGT, per germline. Trimming cost V 5 bases and J 6 bases; bases outside gene matches: 8. The CDR3 has 15 amino acids. CDR3 nucleotides: TGTGCCAGCAGTGTGACTAGCGGGGGAGTTGGCGAGCAGTACTTC. It is translated as CASSVTSGGVGEQYF.